This TCR beta chain was recovered during a study of blood T cell repertoires in COVID-19 (TCRdb year 2020). For the wider study: Samples from collaborators originated in the United States, Italy and Spain and spanned both the acute and convalescent phases of COVID-19. The material from the prospective study consisted of cDNA or gDNA derived from T cells, B-cell-depleted T cells, or PBMCs. Deeply sampled blood TCRbeta repertoires from subjects exposed to, actively infected with, or recovered from COVID-19 were included in the dataset. The repertoires were released in a freely available public database meant as a resource for research on the immune response to SARS-CoV-2. The samples were drawn from the first 160 participants of the ongoing ImmuneRACE study and from 1,254 subjects provided by 6 global collaborators. Nearly every sample came with metadata listing a de-identified subject ID, COVID-19 status, age in years and sex. Where available, HLA class I and class II types were taken from metadata supplied by the sample provider and were not determined by assay-based typing. Study-level results and caveats: Clinical and demographic metadata were provided uncurated, with the amount varying by source and participant.

Worth noting for this clone: No cognate antigen has been identified for it. Base qualities are missing; no much larger clone stands one base away.

At one collaborating source in Seattle, patients were enrolled during active infection and were followed longitudinally through the course of disease. Whole blood was collected in K2EDTA tubes by collaborating institutions according to the institutions' own protocols. For TCRbeta analysis, collaborators shipped samples as frozen whole blood, isolated PBMCs, or DNA extracted from either of those sample types. The CDR3, from cysteine to phenylalanine, totals 14 residues. Left in the record is the CDR3 DNA by itself, 42 bases read in frame from the first base. V is trimmed back by 2 bases and J by 8 bases, and the junction contains 5 bases that no gene match accounts for. As encoded in the germline V gene, CDR1 is SGHTA while CDR2 is FQGNSA. TCRbeta CDR3 regions were amplified from genomic DNA by means of the immunoSEQ Assay, a bias-controlled multiplex PCR. As for the authors' bioinformatics: Within the assay, amplification of reference gene primers was used to estimate how many nucleated cells each sample contained. To quantify the absolute abundance of each unique TCRbeta CDR3 rearrangement, sequence reads were collapsed and filtered. For each sample, productive Simpson clonality was calculated as the square root of Simpson's diversity index across productive rearrangements. TCRdb provides this immuneACCESS table in a form limited to in-frame rearrangements. Some clones are lacking; in checked studies, under half of them reflect an unresolved V gene, and why the rest are absent is not known. V and J calls and clone size are given by that table; D and trimming were obtained from the DNA. This sample comprises 130,000 to 150,000 clones, roughly 85% of them detected only once. The top ten hold around 8% of the sample.

Sequences were obtained from peripheral blood. The receptor was derived from an older woman with COVID-19, enrolled during active disease. The chain is made from TRBV7-2 and TRBJ1-4; the junction holds 7 bases that match TRBD1. In nucleotide form, the sequence is TGTGCCAGCAGCTTAAACAGGGGCAGGGAAAAACTGTTTTTT. Protein translation: CASSLNRGREKLFF.